This T cell receptor (beta chain) is from a study of control samples from healthy donors and cancer patients. Profiling relied on immunoSEQ multiplex PCR, and the TCRdb table lists in-frame clones only, not all of them. The sample contains about 94,000 clones, 75% to 95% of which appear only once. Per germline, CDR1 SGHRS and CDR2 YFSETQ. This CDR3 is built from 15 residues. Deletions cut 4 bases from V and 4 bases from J, with 18 bases between. The sequenced material came from blood. The chain has TRBV5-1 and TRBJ2-7; D is ambiguous. The receptor was derived from a young woman in good health. The CDR3 DNA reads as TGCGCCAGCAGCCCAGGTCCCTCCACCTTATACGAGCAGTACTTC. Translated: CASSPGPSTLYEQYF. Full variable domain (missing parts from reference TRBV5-1 and TRBJ2-7): KAGVTQTPRYLIKTRGQQVTLSCSPISGHRSVSWYQQTPGQGLQFLFEYFSETQRNKGNFPGRFSGRQFSNSRSEMNVSTLELGDSALYLCASSPGPSTLYEQYFGPGTRLTVT.